A selection of T cell receptor beta chains follows, all from one sample in a study of response to subunit inactivated influenza vaccine. TCRdb used MiXCR to reprocess the RT-PCR reads, holding one entry per CDR3 protein. The sample carries approximately 700,000 distinct CDR3 sequences, about 15% recorded once. The sample here was PBMCs from blood, taken 14 days before vaccination. The source is a man between 50 and 59 years old who received an inactivated influenza vaccine. The CDR3 runs from the conserved cysteine through the conserved F or W. D genes are given only for firm matches. Clone size is shown for a subset of rows, as once, few, many or a class of expanded clone.

J gene	clone size	V gene	D gene	CDR3 DNA	CDR3 protein
TRBJ2-7	.	TRBV9	.	TGTGCCAGCAGCGAGGGCAGTTCCTACGAGCAGTACTTC	CASSEGSSYEQYF
TRBJ2-1	few	TRBV28	.	TGTGCCAGCAGTCCACCCTCCCCCGACGGGGCCTACAATGAGCAGTTCTTC	CASSPPSPDGAYNEQFF
TRBJ2-6	.	TRBV12-3/TRBV12-4	.	TGTGCCAGCAGTCCACAGGGGGGGGGGGCCAACGTCCTGACTTTC	CASSPQGGGANVLTF
TRBJ1-1	.	TRBV10-3	.	TGTGCCATCAGTGAGAGGCCAGCCGGACGCACTGAAGCTTTCTTT	CAISERPAGRTEAFF
TRBJ2-4	.	TRBV12-3/TRBV12-4	TRBD2	TGTGCCAGCAGTTCAACGGGACTAGCAAACATTCAGTACTTC	CASSSTGLANIQYF
TRBJ2-5	once	TRBV7-2	.	TGTGCCAGCAGCGTAGACAGGTACCAAGAGACCCAGTACTTC	CASSVDRYQETQYF
TRBJ1-4	many	TRBV28	.	TGTGCCAGCAGTCCTCCCCGGGGCAGGGACGCAACTAATGAAAAACTGTTTTTT	CASSPPRGRDATNEKLFF
TRBJ1-6	.	TRBV6-1	.	TGTGCCAGCAGTGCCTTCGGCCATTCGGAAAATTCACCCCTCCACTTT	CASSAFGHSENSPLHF
TRBJ2-7	.	TRBV28	TRBD1	TGTGCCAGCAGTTTGGGGGCCGGGACAGGGCGCCACGAGCAGTACTTC	CASSLGAGTGRHEQYF
TRBJ2-2	few	TRBV12-3/TRBV12-4	TRBD2	TGTGCCAGTCAGAGCGGGAGTGGGGCCGGGGAGCTGTTTTTT	CASQSGSGAGELFF
TRBJ1-6	many	TRBV20-1	TRBD1	TGCAGTGCTAGAGATCAACGGGACAGCGCCAGGTTAGGGAAAGGGGGGAATTCACCCCTCCACTTT	CSARDQRDSARLGKGGNSPLHF
TRBJ2-1	once	TRBV20-1	.	TGCAGTGCTGGACCTGACAGCCTGGGTGAGCAGTTCTTC	CSAGPDSLGEQFF
TRBJ2-7	.	TRBV14	TRBD1	TGTGCCAGCAGCCAATTTGGCGGAGACAGGGGCACCTACGAGCAGTACTTC	CASSQFGGDRGTYEQYF
TRBJ2-1	few	TRBV4-1	.	TGCGCCAGCAGCCAAGAGGACGGTTTTGAGTTCTTC	CASSQEDGFEFF
TRBJ2-2	few	TRBV11-2	.	TGTGCCAGCAGCAAAGGCGCGGGGCCGAACACCGGGGAGCTGTTTTTT	CASSKGAGPNTGELFF